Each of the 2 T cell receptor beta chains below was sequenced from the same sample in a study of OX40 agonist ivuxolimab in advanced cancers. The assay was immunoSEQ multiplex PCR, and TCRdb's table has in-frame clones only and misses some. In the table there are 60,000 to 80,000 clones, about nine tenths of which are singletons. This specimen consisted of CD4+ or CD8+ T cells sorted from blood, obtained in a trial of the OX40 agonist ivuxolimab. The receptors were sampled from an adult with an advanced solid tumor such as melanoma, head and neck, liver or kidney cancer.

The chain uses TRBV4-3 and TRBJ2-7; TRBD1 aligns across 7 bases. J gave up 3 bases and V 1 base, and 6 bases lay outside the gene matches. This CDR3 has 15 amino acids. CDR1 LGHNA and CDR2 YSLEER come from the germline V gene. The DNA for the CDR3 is TGCGCCAGCAGCCAAGCCTCCGGGACAGACTACGAGCAGTACTTC. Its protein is CASSQASGTDYEQYF.

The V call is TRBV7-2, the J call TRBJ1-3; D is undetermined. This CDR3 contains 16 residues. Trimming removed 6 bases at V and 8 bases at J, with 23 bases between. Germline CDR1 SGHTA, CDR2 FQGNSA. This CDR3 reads CASRRGGESVGHTIYF. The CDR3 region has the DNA TGTGCCAGCAGACGAGGCGGGGAATCTGTTGGGCACACCATATATTTT.